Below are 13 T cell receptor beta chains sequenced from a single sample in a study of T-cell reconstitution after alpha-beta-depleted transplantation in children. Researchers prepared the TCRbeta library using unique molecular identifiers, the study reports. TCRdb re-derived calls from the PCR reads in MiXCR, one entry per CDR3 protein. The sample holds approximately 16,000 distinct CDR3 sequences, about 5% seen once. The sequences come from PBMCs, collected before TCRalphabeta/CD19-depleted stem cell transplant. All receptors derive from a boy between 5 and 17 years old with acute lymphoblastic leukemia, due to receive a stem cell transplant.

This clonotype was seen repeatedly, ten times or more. CDR3 sequence (DNA): TGTGCCAGCAGCGGCGGACTGAGGGACAGGGGGGACTACGAGCAGTACTTC. It encodes CASSGGLRDRGDYEQYF. This chain joins TRBV2 and TRBJ2-7; 11 bases line up with TRBD1. Germline loops: CDR1 SNHLY, CDR2 FYNNEI. The CDR3 consists of 17 residues. V was clipped by 6 bases and J by 3 bases; unmatched bases: 13.

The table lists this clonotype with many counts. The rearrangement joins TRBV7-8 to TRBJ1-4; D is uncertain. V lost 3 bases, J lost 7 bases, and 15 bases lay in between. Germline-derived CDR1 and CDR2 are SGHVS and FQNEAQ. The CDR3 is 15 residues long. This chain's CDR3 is CASSFRPEGGEKLFF. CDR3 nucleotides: TGTGCCAGCAGCTTCCGGCCTGAGGGAGGTGAAAAACTGTTTTTT.

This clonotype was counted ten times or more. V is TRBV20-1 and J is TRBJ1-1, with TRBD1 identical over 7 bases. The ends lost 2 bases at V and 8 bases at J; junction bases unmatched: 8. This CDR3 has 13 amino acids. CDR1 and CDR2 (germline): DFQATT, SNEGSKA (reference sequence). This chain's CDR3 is CSARHRGGFEAFF. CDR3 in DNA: TGCAGTGCTAGACACAGGGGAGGGTTCGAAGCTTTCTTT.

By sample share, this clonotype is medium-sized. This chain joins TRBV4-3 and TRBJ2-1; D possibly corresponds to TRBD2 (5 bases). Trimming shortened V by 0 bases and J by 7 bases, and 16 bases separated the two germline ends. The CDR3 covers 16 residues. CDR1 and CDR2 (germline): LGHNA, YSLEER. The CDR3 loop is CASSQELSRSGNEQFF. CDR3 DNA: TGCGCCAGCAGCCAAGAACTCTCAAGGTCGGGAAATGAGCAGTTCTTC.

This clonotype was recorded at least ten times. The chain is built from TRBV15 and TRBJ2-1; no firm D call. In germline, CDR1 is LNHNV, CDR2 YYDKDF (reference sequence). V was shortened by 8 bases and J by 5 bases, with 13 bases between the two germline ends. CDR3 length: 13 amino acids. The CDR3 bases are TGTGCCACCGGTCACCTAACTAACAATGAGCAGTTCTTC. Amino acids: CATGHLTNNEQFF. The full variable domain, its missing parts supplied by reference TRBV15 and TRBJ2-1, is DAMVIQNPRYQVTQFGKPVTLSCSQTLNHNVMYWYQQKSSQAPKLLFHYYDKDFNNEADTPDNFQSRRPNTSFCFLDIRSPGLGDTAMYLCATGHLTNNEQFFGPGTRLTVL.

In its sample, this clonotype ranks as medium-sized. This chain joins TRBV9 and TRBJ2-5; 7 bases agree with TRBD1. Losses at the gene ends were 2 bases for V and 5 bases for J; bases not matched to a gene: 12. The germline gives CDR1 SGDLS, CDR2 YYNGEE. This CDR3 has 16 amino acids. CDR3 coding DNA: TGTGCCAGCAGCGTCACCGGACAGGCGGGTAGGGAGACCCAGTACTTC. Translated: CASSVTGQAGRETQYF.

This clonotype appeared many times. The CDR3 DNA reads as TGTGCCAGCAGCAGCGAACGGAGCTCCTACAATGAGCAGTTCTTC. The encoded protein is CASSSERSSYNEQFF. The rearrangement links TRBV7-9 to TRBJ2-1; D gene uncertain. This CDR3 is built from 15 residues. Per germline, CDR1 SEHNR and CDR2 FQNEAQ (reference sequence). V was pared by 5 bases and J by 0 bases, with 11 bases between.

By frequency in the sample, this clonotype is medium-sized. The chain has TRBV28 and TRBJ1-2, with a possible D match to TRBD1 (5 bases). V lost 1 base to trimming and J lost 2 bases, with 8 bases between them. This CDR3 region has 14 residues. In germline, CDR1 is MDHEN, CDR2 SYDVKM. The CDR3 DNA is TGTGCCAGCAGTTTATCAGGGTGGAACTATGGCTACACCTTC. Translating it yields CASSLSGWNYGYTF.

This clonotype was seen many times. The CDR3 spells CASSQEGTEQYF. DNA of the CDR3: TGTGCCAGCAGCCAAGAGGGGACGGAGCAGTACTTC. The chain carries TRBV4-2 and TRBJ2-7, with D perhaps TRBD1 or TRBD2 (5 bases each). CDR1 and CDR2 (germline): LGHNA, YNFKEQ. The CDR3 length is 12 residues. Deletions cut 0 bases from V and 7 bases from J, with 7 bases between.

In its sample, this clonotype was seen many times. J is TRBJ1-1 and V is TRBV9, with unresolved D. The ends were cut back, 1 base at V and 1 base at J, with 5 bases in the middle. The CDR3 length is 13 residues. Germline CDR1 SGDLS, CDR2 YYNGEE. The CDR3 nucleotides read TGTGCCAGCAGCGTACTGGAGAACACTGAAGCTTTCTTT. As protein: CASSVLENTEAFF.

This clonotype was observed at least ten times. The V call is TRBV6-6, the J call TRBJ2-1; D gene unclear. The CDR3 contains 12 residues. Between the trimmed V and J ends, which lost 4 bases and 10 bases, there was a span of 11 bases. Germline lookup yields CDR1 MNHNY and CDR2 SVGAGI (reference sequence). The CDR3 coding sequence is TGTGCCAGCAGTTTCGACTCAGCCGAGCAGTTCTTC. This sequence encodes CASSFDSAEQFF.

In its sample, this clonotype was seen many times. CDR3 DNA sequence: TGCAGTGCTAGAAAACAGGGGTTGGGGACTGAAGCTTTCTTT. Residues: CSARKQGLGTEAFF. J is TRBJ1-1 and V is TRBV20-1, with TRBD1 identical over 7 bases. The CDR3 covers 14 residues. Germline trimming cut 2 bases from V and 5 bases from J; bases unmatched to any gene: 8. The germline CDR1 and CDR2 sequences are DFQATT and SNEGSKA (reference sequence).

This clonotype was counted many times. The CDR3 coding sequence is TGTGCCAGCTGGGCGGGAGGGCCCTACAATGAGCAGTTCTTC. It specifies CASWAGGPYNEQFF. The V and J genes are TRBV4-2 and TRBJ2-1, with 9 bases matching TRBD2. The germline CDR1 and CDR2 sequences are LGHNA and YNFKEQ. The CDR3 covers 14 residues. V gave up 8 bases and J gave up 2 bases; unmatched junction bases: 4.